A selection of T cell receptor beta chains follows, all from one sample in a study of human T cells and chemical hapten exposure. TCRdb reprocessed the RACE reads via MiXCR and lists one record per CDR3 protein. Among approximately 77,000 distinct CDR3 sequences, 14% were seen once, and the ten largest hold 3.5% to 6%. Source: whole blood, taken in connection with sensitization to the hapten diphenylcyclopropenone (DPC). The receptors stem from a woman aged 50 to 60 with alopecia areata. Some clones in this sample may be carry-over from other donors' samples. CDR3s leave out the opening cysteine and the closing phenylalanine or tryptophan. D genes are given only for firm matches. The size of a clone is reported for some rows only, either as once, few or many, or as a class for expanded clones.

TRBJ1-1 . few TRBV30 AWKRQGGNTEAF
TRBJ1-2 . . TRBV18 ASSPDRGYT
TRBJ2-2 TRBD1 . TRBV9 ASSVQGAGGELF
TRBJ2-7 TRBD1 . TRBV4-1 ASSPGPGQGLYEQY
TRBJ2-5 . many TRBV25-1 ASRGTPQETQY
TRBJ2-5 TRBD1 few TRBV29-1 SVDSSGTGGQETQY
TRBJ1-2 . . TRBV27 ASSFRGQFGANYGYT
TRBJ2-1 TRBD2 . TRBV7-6 ASSWSGETYNEQF
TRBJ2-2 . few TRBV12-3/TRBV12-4 ASTELAGELF
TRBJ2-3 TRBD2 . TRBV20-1 SARDPAGTRSTDTQY
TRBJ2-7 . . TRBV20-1 SARNRRSSYEQY
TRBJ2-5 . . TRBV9 ASAPMFQETQY
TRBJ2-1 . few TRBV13 ASSVQGEGRNEQF
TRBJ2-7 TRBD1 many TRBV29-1 SVEGDRDSSTRQY
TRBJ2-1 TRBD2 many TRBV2 ASRRGLAGGFDEQF
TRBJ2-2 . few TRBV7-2 ASSASYGITGELF
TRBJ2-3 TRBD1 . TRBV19 ASTPRGRGLGDTQY
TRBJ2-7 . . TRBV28 ASSAINYEQY
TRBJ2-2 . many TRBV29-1 SVEQGSNTGELF
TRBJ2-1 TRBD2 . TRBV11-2 ASSPGTSVGEQF
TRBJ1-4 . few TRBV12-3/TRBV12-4 ASTVTGATNEKLF
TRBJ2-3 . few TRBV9 ASSVEIRTTDTQY
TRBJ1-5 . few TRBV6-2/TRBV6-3 ASSLRDSNQPQH
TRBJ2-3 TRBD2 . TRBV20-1 SAREGAGGTDTQY
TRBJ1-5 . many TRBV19 ASSIDQTRQPQH